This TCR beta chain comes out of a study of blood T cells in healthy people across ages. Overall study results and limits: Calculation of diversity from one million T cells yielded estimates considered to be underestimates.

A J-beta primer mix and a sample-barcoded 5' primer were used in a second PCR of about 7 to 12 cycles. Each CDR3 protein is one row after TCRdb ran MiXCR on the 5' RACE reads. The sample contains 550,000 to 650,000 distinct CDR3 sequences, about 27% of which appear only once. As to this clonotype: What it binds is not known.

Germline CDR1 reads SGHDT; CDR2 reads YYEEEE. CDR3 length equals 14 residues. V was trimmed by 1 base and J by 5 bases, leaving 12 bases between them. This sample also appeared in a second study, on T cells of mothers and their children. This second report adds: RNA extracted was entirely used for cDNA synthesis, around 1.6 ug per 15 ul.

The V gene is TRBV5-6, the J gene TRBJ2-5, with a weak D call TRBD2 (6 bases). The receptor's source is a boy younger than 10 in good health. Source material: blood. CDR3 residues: CASSLMASGETQYF. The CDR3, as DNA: TGTGCCAGCAGCTTGATGGCGAGCGGGGAGACCCAGTACTTC.